A selection of T cell receptor beta chains follows, all from one sample in a study of cytomegalovirus exposure and HLA in healthy donors. Libraries were prepared by immunoSEQ multiplex PCR; TCRdb keeps only in-frame clonotypes and omits some of them. The table includes approximately 99,000 clones, around 85% detected once. The sample taken for sequencing was PBMCs. The receptors derive from a woman between 18 and 30 years old in good health and CMV-seronegative. CDR3s include the opening cysteine and the closing phenylalanine or tryptophan.

j_gene: TRBJ1-1; v_gene: TRBV4-1; len: 18; CDR3aa: CASSQETLDRVMNTEAFF
j_gene: TRBJ1-2; v_gene: TRBV9; len: 14; CDR3aa: CASSVEGQGHGYTF
j_gene: TRBJ1-2; v_gene: TRBV7-9; len: 12; CDR3aa: CASSSGFYGYTF
j_gene: TRBJ2-1; v_gene: TRBV5-6; len: 15; CDR3aa: CASSFGTSAYNEQFF
j_gene: TRBJ2-5; v_gene: TRBV18; len: 16; CDR3aa: CASSPTTSGSPETQYF
j_gene: TRBJ2-1; v_gene: TRBV6-4; len: 16; CDR3aa: CASSAQGTGGLNEQFF
j_gene: TRBJ2-1; v_gene: TRBV6-1; len: 15; CDR3aa: CASSEGTSRYNEQFF
j_gene: TRBJ2-5; v_gene: TRBV14; len: 16; CDR3aa: CASSQPGQGVQETQYF
j_gene: TRBJ2-1; v_gene: TRBV5-8; len: 13; CDR3aa: CASSLAETDEQFF
j_gene: TRBJ2-2; v_gene: TRBV15; len: 17; CDR3aa: CATSPPDRGSSTGELFF
j_gene: TRBJ2-7; v_gene: TRBV9; len: 12; CDR3aa: CASSAQTDKQYF
j_gene: TRBJ2-7; v_gene: TRBV5-6; len: 16; CDR3aa: CASSRLMGGMDYEQYF
j_gene: TRBJ1-2; v_gene: TRBV30; len: 13; CDR3aa: CAWSVFIGNGYTF
j_gene: TRBJ1-6; v_gene: TRBV27; len: 15; CDR3aa: CASSFPGAGNSPLHF
j_gene: TRBJ2-1; v_gene: TRBV5-4; len: 15; CDR3aa: CASSLDPSGYNEQFF
j_gene: TRBJ1-5; v_gene: TRBV7-9; len: 14; CDR3aa: CASSLDFSNQPQHF
j_gene: TRBJ1-1; v_gene: TRBV6-5; len: 14; CDR3aa: CASSYGGQEIEAFF
j_gene: TRBJ2-1; v_gene: TRBV11-2; len: 12; CDR3aa: CASSLSPSEQFF
j_gene: TRBJ2-2; v_gene: TRBV27; len: 16; CDR3aa: CASSSSSGGAAGELFF
j_gene: TRBJ2-5; v_gene: TRBV15; len: 14; CDR3aa: CATSRGLAWETQYF
j_gene: TRBJ1-2; v_gene: TRBV18; len: 14; CDR3aa: CASSPDTWNYGYTF
j_gene: TRBJ1-1; v_gene: TRBV2; len: 15; CDR3aa: CASSYDKRVNTEAFF
j_gene: TRBJ1-1; v_gene: TRBV6-6; len: 15; CDR3aa: CASSSTGESNTEAFF
j_gene: TRBJ2-7; v_gene: TRBV7-9; len: 13; CDR3aa: CASSLHSSYEQYF
j_gene: TRBJ2-5; v_gene: TRBV7-8; len: 16; CDR3aa: CASSFTSGNPVETQYF
j_gene: TRBJ2-1; v_gene: TRBV15; len: 14; CDR3aa: CATSRTSSYNEQFF
j_gene: TRBJ1-1; v_gene: TRBV19; len: 15; CDR3aa: CASSTGTGFNTEAFF
j_gene: TRBJ1-2; v_gene: TRBV4-2; len: 13; CDR3aa: CASSQDLSDGYTF
j_gene: TRBJ1-1; v_gene: TRBV6-1; len: 16; CDR3aa: CASSEALRDRDTEAFF
j_gene: TRBJ2-5; v_gene: TRBV19; len: 13; CDR3aa: CASSTGVWETQYF
j_gene: TRBJ1-2; v_gene: TRBV6-1; len: 13; CDR3aa: CASSAETGGGYTF
j_gene: TRBJ1-3; v_gene: TRBV18; len: 16; CDR3aa: CASSHPGQGRGNTIYF
j_gene: TRBJ2-2; v_gene: TRBV7-6; len: 16; CDR3aa: CASSLMTGAGTGELFF
j_gene: TRBJ2-2; v_gene: TRBV5-4; len: 13; CDR3aa: CATNRPFTGELFF
j_gene: TRBJ2-5; v_gene: TRBV5-8; len: 15; CDR3aa: CASSSEAGVLETQYF
j_gene: TRBJ1-6; v_gene: TRBV6-5; len: 14; CDR3aa: CASTARREVSPLHF
j_gene: TRBJ2-7; v_gene: TRBV7-2; len: 14; CDR3aa: CASSLDGAYYEQYF
j_gene: TRBJ2-7; v_gene: TRBV29-1; len: 14; CDR3aa: CSVEFLDRAYEQYF
j_gene: TRBJ2-5; v_gene: TRBV5-4; len: 15; CDR3aa: CASSRTGAGRETQYF
j_gene: TRBJ2-7; v_gene: TRBV6-5; len: 13; CDR3aa: CASSYGGGLEQYF
j_gene: TRBJ2-2; v_gene: TRBV19; len: 16; CDR3aa: CASSLLGQGWAGELFF
j_gene: TRBJ1-4; v_gene: TRBV5-1; len: 15; CDR3aa: CASSRMGGGNEKLFF
j_gene: TRBJ1-1; v_gene: TRBV6-5; len: 14; CDR3aa: CASSTQGTNTEAFF
j_gene: TRBJ2-3; v_gene: TRBV6-6; len: 13; CDR3aa: CASSSGSLDTQYF
j_gene: TRBJ2-5; v_gene: TRBV7-3; len: 14; CDR3aa: CASSLTGFGETQYF
j_gene: TRBJ2-7; v_gene: TRBV5-6; len: 16; CDR3aa: CASSLAPAGGSYEQYF
j_gene: TRBJ1-5; v_gene: TRBV23-1; len: 18; CDR3aa: CASSQSKVAVGSNQPQHF
j_gene: TRBJ2-7; v_gene: TRBV11-2; len: 15; CDR3aa: CASSLGGHGPYEQYF
j_gene: TRBJ2-7; v_gene: TRBV5-4; len: 13; CDR3aa: CASSLYGGEGQYF
j_gene: TRBJ2-7; v_gene: TRBV2; len: 12; CDR3aa: CASRGGAYEQYF
j_gene: TRBJ2-7; v_gene: TRBV6-1; len: 17; CDR3aa: CASSEAPGTGLSYEQYF